These T cell receptor beta chains were read from a single sample in a study of blood T cell repertoires in COVID-19. Repertoires were generated with immunoSEQ multiplex PCR, while TCRdb's copy carries only in-frame clones and drops some. Of tens of thousands of clones in the sample, nearly 90% were seen once. Sequencing was done on a sample of peripheral blood. The receptors originated from a human donor in a cohort sampled during active COVID-19. Each CDR3 is given with its conserved first and last residue. The D gene is left open where the match is weak. Expanded clones get a size class; other rows say once, few or many, or leave the size out.

-	-	TRBV12-5	TRBJ1-3	TGTGCTAGTGGCCCGGGGGGTGGCGGAAACACCATATATTTT	CASGPGGGGNTIYF
once	TRBD2	TRBV10-2	TRBJ2-5	TGCGCCAGCAGGAGACCGGGACTAGCGCCTCACTTC	CASRRPGLAPHF
-	TRBD2	TRBV6-5	TRBJ2-7	TGTGCCAGCGGCGGATTAGCGGGAGGAGCCTACGAGCAGTACTTC	CASGGLAGGAYEQYF
-	-	TRBV7-9	TRBJ1-1	TGTGCCAGCAGCTTAGGAGCCAAGAACACTGAAGCTTTCTTT	CASSLGAKNTEAFF
-	-	TRBV5-1	TRBJ2-7	TGCGCCAGCAGCTTGTCAGGGGAAGGCTACGAGCAGTACTTC	CASSLSGEGYEQYF
-	TRBD1	TRBV5-1	TRBJ2-5	TGCGCCAGCGGACGGACAGGAGAGACCCAGTACTTC	CASGRTGETQYF
-	-	TRBV5-6	TRBJ1-1	TGTGCCAGCAGCTTCGGGAACACTGAAGCTTTCTTT	CASSFGNTEAFF
few	TRBD1	TRBV6-5	TRBJ1-2	TGTGCCAGCAGGGACCGGGACAGCGCGAACTATGGCTACACCTTC	CASRDRDSANYGYTF
-	-	TRBV6-5	TRBJ1-1	TGTGCCAGCAGTTACGAATTTACGGGGAACACTGAAGCTTTCTTT	CASSYEFTGNTEAFF
-	TRBD2	TRBV6-5	TRBJ2-5	TGTGCCACCTTGGGGGGAGGGTGGGAGACCCAGTACTTC	CATLGGGWETQYF
-	TRBD1	TRBV2	TRBJ2-7	TGTGCCAGCAGACTCCGGGACAGGGTGCTCTACGAGCAGTACTTC	CASRLRDRVLYEQYF
few	-	TRBV28	TRBJ1-5	TGTGCCGGCACAGGGCAGGGAGGTCAGCCCCAGCATTTT	CAGTGQGGQPQHF
-	TRBD1	TRBV7-6	TRBJ2-2	TGTGCCAGCAGCGTAGGACAGGGGACGAACACCGGGGAGCTGTTTTTT	CASSVGQGTNTGELFF
-	-	TRBV2	TRBJ1-6	TGTGCCAGCAGAGAGAGACACGGAAACTATTCACCCCTCCACTTT	CASRERHGNYSPLHF
-	-	TRBV30	TRBJ2-4	TGTGCCTGGAGAGTCGCGGCGGGGAACATTCAGTACTTC	CAWRVAAGNIQYF
-	-	TRBV6-5	TRBJ2-5	TGTGCCAGCAGTTACGGGACACTCCAAGAGACCCAGTACTTC	CASSYGTLQETQYF
once	TRBD1	TRBV5-1	TRBJ1-4	TGCGCCAGCAGCCTGACAGGGGTTAGTGAAAAACTGTTTTTT	CASSLTGVSEKLFF
-	-	TRBV5-1	TRBJ2-2	TGCGCCAGCAGCTTGTCTTTGCGAAACACCGGGGAGCTGTTTTTT	CASSLSLRNTGELFF